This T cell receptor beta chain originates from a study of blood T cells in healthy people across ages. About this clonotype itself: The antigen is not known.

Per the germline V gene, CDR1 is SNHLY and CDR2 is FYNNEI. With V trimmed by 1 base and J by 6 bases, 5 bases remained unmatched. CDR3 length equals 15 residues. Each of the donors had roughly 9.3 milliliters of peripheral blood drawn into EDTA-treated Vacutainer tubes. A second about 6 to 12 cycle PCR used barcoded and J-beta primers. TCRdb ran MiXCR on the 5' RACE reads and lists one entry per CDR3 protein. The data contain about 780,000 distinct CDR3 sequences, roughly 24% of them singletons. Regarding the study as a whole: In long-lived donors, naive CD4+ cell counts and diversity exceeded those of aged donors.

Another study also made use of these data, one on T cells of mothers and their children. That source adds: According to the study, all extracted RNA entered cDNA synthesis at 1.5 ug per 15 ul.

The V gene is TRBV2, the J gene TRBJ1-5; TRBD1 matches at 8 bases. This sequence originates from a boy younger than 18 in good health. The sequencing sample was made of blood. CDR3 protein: CASSEGTGSSQPQHF. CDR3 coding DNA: TGTGCCAGCAGTGAAGGGACAGGGTCTAGTCAGCCCCAGCATTTT.